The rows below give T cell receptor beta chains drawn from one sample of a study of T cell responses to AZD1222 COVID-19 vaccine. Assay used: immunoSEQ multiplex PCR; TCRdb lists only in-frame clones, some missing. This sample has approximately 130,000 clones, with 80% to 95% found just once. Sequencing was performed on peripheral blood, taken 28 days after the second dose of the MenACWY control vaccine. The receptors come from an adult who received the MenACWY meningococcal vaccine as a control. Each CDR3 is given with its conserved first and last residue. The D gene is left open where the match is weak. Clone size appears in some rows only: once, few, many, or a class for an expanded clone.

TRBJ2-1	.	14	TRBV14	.	TGTGCCAGCAGCCAAGGAGGTGGGCCCAATGAGCAGTTCTTC	CASSQGGGPNEQFF
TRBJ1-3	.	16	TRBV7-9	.	TGTGCCAGCAGCTTAGCGGTTGGGATCTCTGGAAACACCATATATTTT	CASSLAVGISGNTIYF
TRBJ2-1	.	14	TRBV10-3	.	TGTGCCATCAGTGAGCGTCGGACGAACAATGAGCAGTTCTTC	CAISERRTNNEQFF
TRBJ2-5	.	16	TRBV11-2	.	TGTGCCAGCAGCTTTAGGCAGGGAGCATATTTGGGGACCCAGTACTTC	CASSFRQGAYLGTQYF
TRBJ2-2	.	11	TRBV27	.	TGTGCCAGCAGCCACACCGGGGAGCTGTTTTTT	CASSHTGELFF
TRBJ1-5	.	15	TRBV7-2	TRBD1	TGTGCCAGCAGCCCCGGGACAGGGCGGAATCAGCCCCAGCATTTT	CASSPGTGRNQPQHF
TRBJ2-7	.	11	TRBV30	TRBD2	TGTGCCTGGAGTGTGGGGGGGGAGCAGTACTTC	CAWSVGGEQYF
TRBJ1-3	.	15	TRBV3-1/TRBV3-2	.	TGTGCCAGCAGCCAACAGAATACTCTGGCAAACACCATATATTTT	CASSQQNTLANTIYF
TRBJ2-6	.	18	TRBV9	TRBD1	TGTGCCAGCAGCGTAGAAGGGTTCGGGACAGCTGGGGCCAACGTCCTGACTTTC	CASSVEGFGTAGANVLTF
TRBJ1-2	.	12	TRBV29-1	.	TGCAGCGTTGAAGTGGCAAAATATGGCTACACCTTC	CSVEVAKYGYTF
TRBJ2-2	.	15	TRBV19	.	TGTGCCAGTAGTATAATACTAACCCACACCGGGGAGCTGTTTTTT	CASSIILTHTGELFF
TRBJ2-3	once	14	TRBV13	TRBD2	TGTGCCAGCGAACGACTAGCTGGCACAGATACGCAGTATTTT	CASERLAGTDTQYF
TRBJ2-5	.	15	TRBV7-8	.	TGTGCCAGCAGCGCCCCATTGAGTTTTGGGGAGACCCAGTACTTC	CASSAPLSFGETQYF
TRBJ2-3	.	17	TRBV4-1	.	TGCGCCAGCAGCCAAGAGGGACTCCAAACATACACAGATACGCAGTATTTT	CASSQEGLQTYTDTQYF
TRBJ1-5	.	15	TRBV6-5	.	TGTGCCAGCAGCCCCAGAGGTGGAGCCAATCAGCCCCAGCATTTT	CASSPRGGANQPQHF